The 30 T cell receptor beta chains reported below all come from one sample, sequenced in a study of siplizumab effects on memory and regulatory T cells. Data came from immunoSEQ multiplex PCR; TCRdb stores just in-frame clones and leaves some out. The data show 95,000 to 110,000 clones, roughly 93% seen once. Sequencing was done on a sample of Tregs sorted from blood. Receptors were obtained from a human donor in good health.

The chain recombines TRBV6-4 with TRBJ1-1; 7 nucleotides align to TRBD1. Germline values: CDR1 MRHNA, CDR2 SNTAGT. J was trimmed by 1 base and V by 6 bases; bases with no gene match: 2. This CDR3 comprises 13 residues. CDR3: CASRRTGNTEAFF. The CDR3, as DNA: TGTGCCAGCAGACGGACAGGGAACACTGAAGCTTTCTTT.

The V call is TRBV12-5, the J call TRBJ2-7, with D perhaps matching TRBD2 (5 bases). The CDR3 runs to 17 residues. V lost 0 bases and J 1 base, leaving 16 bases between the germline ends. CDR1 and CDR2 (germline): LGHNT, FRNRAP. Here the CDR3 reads CASGLVVAAGSSYEQYF. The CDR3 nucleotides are TGTGCTAGTGGTTTGGTCGTCGCGGCGGGCTCTTCCTACGAGCAGTACTTC.

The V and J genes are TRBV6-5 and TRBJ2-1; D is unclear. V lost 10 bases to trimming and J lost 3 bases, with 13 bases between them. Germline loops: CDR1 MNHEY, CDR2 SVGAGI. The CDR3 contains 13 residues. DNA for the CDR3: TGTGCCACATACACTGTACTCTACAATGAGCAGTTCTTC. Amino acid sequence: CATYTVLYNEQFF.

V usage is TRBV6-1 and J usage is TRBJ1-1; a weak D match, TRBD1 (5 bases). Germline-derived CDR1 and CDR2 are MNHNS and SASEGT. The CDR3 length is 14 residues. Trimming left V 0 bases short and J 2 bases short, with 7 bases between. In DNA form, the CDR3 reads TGTGCCAGCAGTGAAGCGCGGGGCAACACTGAAGCTTTCTTT. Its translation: CASSEARGNTEAFF.

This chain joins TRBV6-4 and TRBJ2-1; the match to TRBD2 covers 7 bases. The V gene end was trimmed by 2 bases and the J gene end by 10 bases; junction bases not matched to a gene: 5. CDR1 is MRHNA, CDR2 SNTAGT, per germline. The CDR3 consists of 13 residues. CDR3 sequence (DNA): TGTGCCAGCAGTGACGGGGAGGGCAGGGAGCAGTTCTTC. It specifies CASSDGEGREQFF.

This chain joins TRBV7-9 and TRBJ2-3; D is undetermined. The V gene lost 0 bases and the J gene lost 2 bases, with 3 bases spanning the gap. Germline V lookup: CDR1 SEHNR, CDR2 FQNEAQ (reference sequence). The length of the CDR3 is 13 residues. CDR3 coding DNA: TGTGCCAGCAGCTTAGCCCACACAGATACGCAGTATTTT. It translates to CASSLAHTDTQYF.

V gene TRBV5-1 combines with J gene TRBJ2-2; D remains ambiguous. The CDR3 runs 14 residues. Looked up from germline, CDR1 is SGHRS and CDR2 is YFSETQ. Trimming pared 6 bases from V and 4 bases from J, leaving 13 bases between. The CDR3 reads CASTTRGFTGELFF. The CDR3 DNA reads TGCGCCAGCACCACCCGAGGATTCACCGGGGAGCTGTTTTTT.

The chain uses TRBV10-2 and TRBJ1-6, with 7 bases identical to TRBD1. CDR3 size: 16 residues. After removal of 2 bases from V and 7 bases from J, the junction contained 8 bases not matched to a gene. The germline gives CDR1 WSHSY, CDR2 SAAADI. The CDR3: CASSEPRQGWNSPLHF. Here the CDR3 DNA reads TGCGCCAGCAGTGAGCCCCGACAGGGATGGAATTCACCCCTCCACTTT.

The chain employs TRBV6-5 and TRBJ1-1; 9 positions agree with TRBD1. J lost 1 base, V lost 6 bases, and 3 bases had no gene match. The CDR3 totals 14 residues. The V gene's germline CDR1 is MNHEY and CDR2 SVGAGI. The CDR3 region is CASRPGQGNTEAFF. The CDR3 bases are TGTGCCAGCAGACCGGGACAGGGGAACACTGAAGCTTTCTTT.

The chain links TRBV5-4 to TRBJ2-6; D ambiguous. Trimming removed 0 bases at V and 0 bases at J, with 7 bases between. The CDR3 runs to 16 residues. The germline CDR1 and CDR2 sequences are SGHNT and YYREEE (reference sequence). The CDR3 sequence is CASSLDLGSGANVLTF. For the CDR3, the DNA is TGTGCCAGCAGCTTGGATTTGGGCTCTGGGGCCAACGTCCTGACTTTC.

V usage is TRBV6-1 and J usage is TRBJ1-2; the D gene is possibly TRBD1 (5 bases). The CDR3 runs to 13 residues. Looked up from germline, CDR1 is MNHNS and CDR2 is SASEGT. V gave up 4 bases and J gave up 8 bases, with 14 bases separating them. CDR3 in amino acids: CASSAGGFGGYTF. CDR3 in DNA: TGTGCCAGCAGTGCGGGGGGGTTTGGAGGCTACACCTTC.

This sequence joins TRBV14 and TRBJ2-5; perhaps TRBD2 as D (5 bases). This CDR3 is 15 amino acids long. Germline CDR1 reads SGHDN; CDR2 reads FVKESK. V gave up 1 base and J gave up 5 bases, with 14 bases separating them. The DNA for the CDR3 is TGTGCCAGCAGCCAAGTTGCCGGGATTGGGGAGACCCAGTACTTC. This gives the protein CASSQVAGIGETQYF. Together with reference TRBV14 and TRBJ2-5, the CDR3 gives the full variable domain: EAGVTQFPSHSVIEKGQTVTLRCDPISGHDNLYWYRRVMGKEIKFLLHFVKESKQDESGMPNNRFLAERTGGTYSTLKVQPAELEDSGVYFCASSQVAGIGETQYFGPGTRLLVL.

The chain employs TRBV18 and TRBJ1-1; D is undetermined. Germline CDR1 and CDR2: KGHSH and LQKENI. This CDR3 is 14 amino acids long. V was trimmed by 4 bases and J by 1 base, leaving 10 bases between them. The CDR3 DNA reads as TGTGCCAGCTCACGGCGGGATGGGAACACTGAAGCTTTCTTT. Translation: CASSRRDGNTEAFF.

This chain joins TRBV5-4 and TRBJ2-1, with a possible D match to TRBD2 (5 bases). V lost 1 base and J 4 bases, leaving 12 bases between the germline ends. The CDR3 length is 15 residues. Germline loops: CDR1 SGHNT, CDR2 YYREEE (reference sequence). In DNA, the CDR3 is TGTGCCAGCAGCTTGACCCAAGGACTGTACAATGAGCAGTTCTTC. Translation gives CASSLTQGLYNEQFF.

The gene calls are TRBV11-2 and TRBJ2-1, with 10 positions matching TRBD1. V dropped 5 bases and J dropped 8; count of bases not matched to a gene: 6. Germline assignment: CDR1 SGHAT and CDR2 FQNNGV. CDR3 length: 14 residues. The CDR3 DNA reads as TGTGCCAGCAGCGTCTCGACAGGGGGCTATGAGCAGTTCTTC. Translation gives CASSVSTGGYEQFF.

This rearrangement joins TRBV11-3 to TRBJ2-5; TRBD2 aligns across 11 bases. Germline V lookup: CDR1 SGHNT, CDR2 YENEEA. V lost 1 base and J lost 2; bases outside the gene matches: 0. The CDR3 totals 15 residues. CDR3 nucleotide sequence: TGTGCCAGCAGCTTAGGACTAGCGGGACAAGAGACCCAGTACTTC. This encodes CASSLGLAGQETQYF.

CDR3 amino acids: CAWSVLGGYHNQETQYF. CDR3 sequence (DNA): TGTGCCTGGAGTGTGTTAGGGGGCTACCATAACCAAGAGACCCAGTACTTC. The chain has TRBV30 and TRBJ2-5, with 7 bases identical to TRBD1. Germline-derived CDR1 and CDR2 are GTSNPN and SVGIG (reference sequence). V lost 0 bases and J lost 0; bases outside the gene matches: 10. This CDR3 has 17 amino acids.

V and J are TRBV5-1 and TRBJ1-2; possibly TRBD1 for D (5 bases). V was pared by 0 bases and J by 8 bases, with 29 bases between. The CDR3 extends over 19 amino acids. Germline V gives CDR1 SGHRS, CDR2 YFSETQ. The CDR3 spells CASSLDLKGAAGRRRGYTF. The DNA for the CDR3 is TGCGCCAGCAGCTTGGATCTTAAAGGGGCAGCAGGGAGAAGGCGAGGCTACACCTTC.

In DNA, the CDR3 is TGCAGTGCTAGTAAGACTCGGGGCTTCTTT. This sequence encodes CSASKTRGFF. This chain links TRBV20-1 with TRBJ1-1, with a weak D call TRBD1 (5 bases). V gave up 3 bases and J gave up 14 bases, with 13 bases separating them. Looked up from germline, CDR1 is DFQATT and CDR2 is SNEGSKA (reference sequence). The CDR3 length is 10 residues.

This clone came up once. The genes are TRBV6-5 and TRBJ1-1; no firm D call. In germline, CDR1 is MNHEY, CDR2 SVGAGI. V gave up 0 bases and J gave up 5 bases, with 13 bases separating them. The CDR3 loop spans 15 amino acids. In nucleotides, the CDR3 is TGTGCCAGCAGTTACTCAGGCCCACGGGTTACTGAAGCTTTCTTT. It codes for CASSYSGPRVTEAFF.

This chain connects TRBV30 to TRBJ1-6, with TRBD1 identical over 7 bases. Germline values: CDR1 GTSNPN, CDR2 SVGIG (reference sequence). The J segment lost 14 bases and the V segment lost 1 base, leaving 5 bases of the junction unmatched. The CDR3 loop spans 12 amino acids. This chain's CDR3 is CAWSGGQLALHF. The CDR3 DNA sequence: TGTGCCTGGAGTGGGGGACAGCTAGCCCTCCACTTT.

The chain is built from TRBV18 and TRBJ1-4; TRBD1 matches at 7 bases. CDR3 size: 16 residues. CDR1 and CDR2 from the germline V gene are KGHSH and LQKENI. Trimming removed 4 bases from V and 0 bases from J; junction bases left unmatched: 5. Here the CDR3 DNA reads TGTGCCAGCTCACTCAACAGGGGAGCAACTAATGAAAAACTGTTTTTT. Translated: CASSLNRGATNEKLFF.

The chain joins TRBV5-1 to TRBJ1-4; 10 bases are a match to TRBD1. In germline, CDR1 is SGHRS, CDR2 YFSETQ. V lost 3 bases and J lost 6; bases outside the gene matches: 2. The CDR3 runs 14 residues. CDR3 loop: CASSSTGGYEKLFF. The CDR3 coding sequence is TGCGCCAGCAGCTCGACAGGGGGCTATGAAAAACTGTTTTTT.

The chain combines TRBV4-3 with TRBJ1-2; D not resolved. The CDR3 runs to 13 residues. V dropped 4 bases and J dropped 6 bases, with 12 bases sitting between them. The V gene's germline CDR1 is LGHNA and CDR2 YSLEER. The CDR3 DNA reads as TGCGCCAGCAGCCGTCAAATACGAGATGGCTACACCTTC. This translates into CASSRQIRDGYTF.

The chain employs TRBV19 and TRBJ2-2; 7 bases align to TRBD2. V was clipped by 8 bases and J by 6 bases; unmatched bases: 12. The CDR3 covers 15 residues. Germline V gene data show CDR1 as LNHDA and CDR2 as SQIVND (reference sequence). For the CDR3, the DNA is TGTGCCAGTCACCCCCGGGAGGCGGTGCCCGGGGAGCTGTTTTTT. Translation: CASHPREAVPGELFF. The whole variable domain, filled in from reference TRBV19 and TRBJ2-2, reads DGGITQSPKYLFRKEGQNVTLSCEQNLNHDAMYWYRQDPGQGLRLIYYSQIVNDFQKGDIAEGYSVSREKKESFPLTVTSAQKNPTAFYLCASHPREAVPGELFFGEGSRLTVL.

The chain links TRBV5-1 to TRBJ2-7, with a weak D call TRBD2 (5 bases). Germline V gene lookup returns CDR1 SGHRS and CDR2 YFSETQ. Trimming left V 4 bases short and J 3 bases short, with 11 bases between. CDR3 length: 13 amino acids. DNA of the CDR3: TGCGCCAGCAGCCCTGGGAGACACTACGAGCAGTACTTC. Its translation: CASSPGRHYEQYF.

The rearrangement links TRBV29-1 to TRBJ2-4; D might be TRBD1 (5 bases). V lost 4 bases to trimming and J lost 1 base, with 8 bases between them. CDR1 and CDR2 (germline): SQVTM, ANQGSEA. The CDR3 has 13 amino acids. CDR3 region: CSVAAGAKNIQYF. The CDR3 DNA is TGCAGCGTTGCGGCAGGGGCCAAAAACATTCAGTACTTC.

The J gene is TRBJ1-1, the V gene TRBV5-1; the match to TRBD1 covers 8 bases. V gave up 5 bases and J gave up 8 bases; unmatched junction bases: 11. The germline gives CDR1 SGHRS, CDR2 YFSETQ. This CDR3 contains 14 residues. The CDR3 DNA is TGCGCCAGCAGACCGACAGGGGCGGGTTTAGAAGCTTTCTTT. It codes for CASRPTGAGLEAFF. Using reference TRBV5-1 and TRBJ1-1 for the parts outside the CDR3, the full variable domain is KAGVTQTPRYLIKTRGQQVTLSCSPISGHRSVSWYQQTPGQGLQFLFEYFSETQRNKGNFPGRFSGRQFSNSRSEMNVSTLELGDSALYLCASRPTGAGLEAFFGQGTRLTVV.

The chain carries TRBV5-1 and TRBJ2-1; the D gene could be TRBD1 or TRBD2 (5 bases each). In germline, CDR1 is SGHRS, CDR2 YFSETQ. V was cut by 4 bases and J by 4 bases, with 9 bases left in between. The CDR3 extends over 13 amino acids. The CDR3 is CASSGGPYNEQFF. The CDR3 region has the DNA TGCGCCAGCAGCGGGGGACCGTACAATGAGCAGTTCTTC.

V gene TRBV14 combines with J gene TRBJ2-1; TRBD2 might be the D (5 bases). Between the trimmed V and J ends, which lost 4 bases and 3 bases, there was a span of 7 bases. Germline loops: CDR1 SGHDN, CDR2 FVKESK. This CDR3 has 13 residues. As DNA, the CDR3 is TGTGCCAGCAGCCGCCGGGACTACAATGAGCAGTTCTTC. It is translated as CASSRRDYNEQFF. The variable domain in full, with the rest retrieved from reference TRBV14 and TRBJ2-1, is EAGVTQFPSHSVIEKGQTVTLRCDPISGHDNLYWYRRVMGKEIKFLLHFVKESKQDESGMPNNRFLAERTGGTYSTLKVQPAELEDSGVYFCASSRRDYNEQFFGPGTRLTVL.